Described below is a single T cell receptor beta chain sequence and its context. Methods used by the authors: Nucleated cell number was recorded as an estimate derived from reference gene primer amplification. TCRdb keeps only in-frame clones here, not all; method: immunoSEQ multiplex PCR. The DNA was the basis for D and trimming; V, J and clone size are from that table. The sample contains about 200,000 clones, less than 90% of which appear only once. The CDR3 sequence is 15 residues long. V was pared by 4 bases and J by 5 bases, with 10 bases of the junction left unmatched. Germline CDR1 is SGHRS and CDR2 is YFSETQ. The data belong to a study of blood T cell repertoires in COVID-19. Study summary: COVID-19 samples collected from the United States, Italy and Spain covered acute and convalescent phases. PBMCs, B-cell-depleted T cells, or T cells were the source of the cDNA or gDNA that made up the material.

The clonotype originates from a man in his forties with active or convalescent COVID-19. The rearrangement joins TRBV5-1 to TRBJ2-5; 8 bases map to TRBD2. The sequencing input was peripheral blood. The CDR3 bases are TGCGCCAGCAGCCTTACGGGGGGGCGAGGGGAGACCCAGTACTTC. Its protein product is CASSLTGGRGETQYF.